The sequence of this T cell receptor beta chain was determined in a study of beta chain features in type 1 diabetes. The overall study: There was similarity between patients and healthy donors in age, gender and cell yields.

Regarding this clone: As yet, its antigen is unknown.

The entirety of the isolated RNA underwent reverse transcription, so expressed TCRB transcripts were sequenced. This table comes from immunoSEQ multiplex PCR, and its TCRdb copy is limited to in-frame clones, with some not included. This table holds about 650,000 clones, about an eighth found once. Study findings and constraints: PCR might favor shorter templates, equally in patients and controls. Moderate but significant shortening of TCRB CDR3s was recorded in all four CD4+ subsets from Type 1 diabetes patients. The naive, central memory and Treg TCRB repertoires showed an apparent similarity that was greater among patients than among healthy donors.

Based on CD45RO/CCR7/CD25/CD127/CD95/CD27, CD4+ regulatory, stem cell-like memory, naive and central memory cells were sorted. Germline loops: CDR1 MNHEY, CDR2 SVGAGI. The CDR3 loop spans 13 amino acids. V was cut by 7 bases and J by 4 bases, with 13 bases left in between. Material: naive CD4+ T cells from blood. The receptor was isolated from a man younger than 40 with type 1 diabetes. The chain joins TRBV6-5 to TRBJ1-1; perhaps TRBD1 as D (5 bases). In DNA, the CDR3 is TGTGCCAGCACCTTGGCTGGGGGCACTGAAGCTTTCTTT. This encodes CASTLAGGTEAFF.